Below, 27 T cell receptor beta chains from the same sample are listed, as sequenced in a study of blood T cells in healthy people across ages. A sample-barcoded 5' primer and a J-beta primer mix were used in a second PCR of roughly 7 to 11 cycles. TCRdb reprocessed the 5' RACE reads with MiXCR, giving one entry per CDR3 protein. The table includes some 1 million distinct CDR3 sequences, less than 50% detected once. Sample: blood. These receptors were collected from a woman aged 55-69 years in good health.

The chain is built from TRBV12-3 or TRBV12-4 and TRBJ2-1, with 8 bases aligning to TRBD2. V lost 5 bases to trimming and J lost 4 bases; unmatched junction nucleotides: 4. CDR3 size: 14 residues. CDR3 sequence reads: CASSHSGGYNEQFF. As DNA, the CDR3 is TGTGCCAGCAGTCACAGCGGGGGTTACAATGAGCAGTTCTTC.

DNA of the CDR3: TGCGCCAGCAGCCAAGATCTAGGCAGGGGACATGACGAGCAGTACTTC. Translation gives CASSQDLGRGHDEQYF. The rearrangement links TRBV4-3 to TRBJ2-7; D perhaps matches TRBD1 (6 bases). Looked up from germline, CDR1 is LGHNA and CDR2 is YSLEER. The V end lost 0 bases, the J end lost 5 bases, and 17 bases lay between the germline ends. The CDR3 extends over 16 amino acids.

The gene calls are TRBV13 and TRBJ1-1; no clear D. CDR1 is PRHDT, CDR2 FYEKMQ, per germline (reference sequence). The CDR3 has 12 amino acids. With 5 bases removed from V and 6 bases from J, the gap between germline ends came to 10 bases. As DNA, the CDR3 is TGTGCCAGCAGCGATCGGACCGCTGAAGCTTTCTTT. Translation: CASSDRTAEAFF.

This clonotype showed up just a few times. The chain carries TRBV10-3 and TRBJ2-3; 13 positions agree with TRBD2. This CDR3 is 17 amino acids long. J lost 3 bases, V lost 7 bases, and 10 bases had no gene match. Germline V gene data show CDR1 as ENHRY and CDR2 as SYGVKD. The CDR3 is CAITPSWTSGRTDTQYF. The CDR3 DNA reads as TGTGCCATCACCCCATCCTGGACTAGCGGGAGAACAGATACGCAGTATTTT.

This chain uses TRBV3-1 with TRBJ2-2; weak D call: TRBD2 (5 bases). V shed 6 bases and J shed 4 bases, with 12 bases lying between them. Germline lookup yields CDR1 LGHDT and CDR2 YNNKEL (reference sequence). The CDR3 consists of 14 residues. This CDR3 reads CASRRAEGTGELFF. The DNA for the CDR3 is TGTGCCAGCAGGCGGGCCGAGGGCACCGGGGAGCTGTTTTTT.

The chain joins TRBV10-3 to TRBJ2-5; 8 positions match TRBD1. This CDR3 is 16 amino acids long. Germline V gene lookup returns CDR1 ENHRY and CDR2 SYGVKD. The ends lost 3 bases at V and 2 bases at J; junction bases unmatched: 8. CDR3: CAISDSLRQGQETQYF. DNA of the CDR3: TGTGCCATCAGTGACTCTCTTCGACAGGGGCAAGAGACCCAGTACTTC.

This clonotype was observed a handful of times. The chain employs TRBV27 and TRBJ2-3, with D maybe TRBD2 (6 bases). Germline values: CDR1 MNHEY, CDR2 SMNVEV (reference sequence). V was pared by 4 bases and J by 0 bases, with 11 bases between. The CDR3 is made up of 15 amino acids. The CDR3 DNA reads TGTGCCAGCAGTTCCCTGGGGACTAGCACAGATACGCAGTATTTT. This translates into CASSSLGTSTDTQYF.

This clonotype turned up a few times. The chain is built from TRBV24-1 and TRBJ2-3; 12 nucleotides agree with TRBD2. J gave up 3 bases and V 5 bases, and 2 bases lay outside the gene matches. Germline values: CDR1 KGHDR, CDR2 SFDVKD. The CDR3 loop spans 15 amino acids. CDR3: CATSAGLAGTDTQYF. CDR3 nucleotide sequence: TGTGCCACCAGTGCCGGACTAGCGGGAACAGATACGCAGTATTTT.

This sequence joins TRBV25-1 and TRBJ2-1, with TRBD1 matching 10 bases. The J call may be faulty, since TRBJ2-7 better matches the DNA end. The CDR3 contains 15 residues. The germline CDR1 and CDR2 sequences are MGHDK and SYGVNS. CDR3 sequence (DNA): TGTGCCAGCAGTGAAGGGACAGGGGTGAGGAATGAGCAGTACTTC. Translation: CASSEGTGVRNEQYF.

The CDR3: CASSLALFGYTF. The CDR3, as DNA: TGTGCCAGCAGTTTAGCCCTATTTGGCTACACCTTC. The V call is TRBV12-3 or TRBV12-4, the J call TRBJ1-2; D remains ambiguous. The CDR3 length is 12 residues. V dropped 0 bases and J dropped 7 bases, with 6 bases sitting between them.

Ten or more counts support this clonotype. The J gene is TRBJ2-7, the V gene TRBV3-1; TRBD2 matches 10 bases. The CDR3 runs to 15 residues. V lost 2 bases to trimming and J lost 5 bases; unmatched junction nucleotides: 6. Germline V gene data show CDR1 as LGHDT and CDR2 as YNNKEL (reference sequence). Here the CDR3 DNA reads TGTGCCAGCAGCCAAAACCTAGCGGGAGACCACGAGCAGTACTTC. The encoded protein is CASSQNLAGDHEQYF.

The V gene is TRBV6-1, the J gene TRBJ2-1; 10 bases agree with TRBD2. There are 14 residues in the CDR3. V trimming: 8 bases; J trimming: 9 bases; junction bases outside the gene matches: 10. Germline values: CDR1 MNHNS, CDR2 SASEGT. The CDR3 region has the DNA TGTGCCAGCCTTGGGCTAGCGGGAGTAAGTGAGCAGTTCTTC. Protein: CASLGLAGVSEQFF.

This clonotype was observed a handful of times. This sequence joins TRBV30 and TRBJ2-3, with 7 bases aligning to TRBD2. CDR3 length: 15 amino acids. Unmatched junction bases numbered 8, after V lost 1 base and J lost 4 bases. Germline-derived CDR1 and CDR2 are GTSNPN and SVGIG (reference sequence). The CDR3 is CAWSGREGPADTQYF. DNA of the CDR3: TGTGCCTGGAGTGGGAGGGAGGGCCCTGCAGATACGCAGTATTTT. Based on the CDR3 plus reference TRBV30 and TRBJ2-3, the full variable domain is SQTIHQWPATLVQPVGSPLSLECTVEGTSNPNLYWYRQAAGRGLQLLFYSVGIGQISSEVPQNLSASRPQDRQFILSSKKLLLSDSGFYLCAWSGREGPADTQYFGPGTRLTVL.

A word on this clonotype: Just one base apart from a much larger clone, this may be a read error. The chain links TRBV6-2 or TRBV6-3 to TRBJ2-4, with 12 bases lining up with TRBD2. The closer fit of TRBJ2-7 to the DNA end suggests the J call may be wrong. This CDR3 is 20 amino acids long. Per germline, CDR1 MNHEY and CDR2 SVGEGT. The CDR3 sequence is CASSSLGPRTSGARSYEQYF. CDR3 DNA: TGTGCCAGCAGTTCCCTGGGGCCAAGGACTAGCGGGGCGCGTAGCTACGAGCAGTACTTC.

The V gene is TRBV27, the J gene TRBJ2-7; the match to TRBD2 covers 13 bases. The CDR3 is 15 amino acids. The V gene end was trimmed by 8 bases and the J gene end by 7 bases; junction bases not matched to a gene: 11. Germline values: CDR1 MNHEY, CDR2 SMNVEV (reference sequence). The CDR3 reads CASGLAGEIPREQYF. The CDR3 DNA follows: TGTGCCAGCGGACTAGCGGGAGAAATCCCGAGGGAGCAGTACTTC.

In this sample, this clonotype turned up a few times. The CDR3 DNA is TGCAGTGCTAGAAACGGGATATACAATGAGCAGTTCTTC. Residues: CSARNGIYNEQFF. This rearrangement joins TRBV20-1 to TRBJ2-1, with D possibly matching TRBD2 (5 bases). This CDR3 is 13 amino acids long. CDR1 and CDR2 from the germline V gene are DFQATT and SNEGSKA (reference sequence). The ends were cut back, 2 bases at V and 4 bases at J, with 9 bases in the middle.

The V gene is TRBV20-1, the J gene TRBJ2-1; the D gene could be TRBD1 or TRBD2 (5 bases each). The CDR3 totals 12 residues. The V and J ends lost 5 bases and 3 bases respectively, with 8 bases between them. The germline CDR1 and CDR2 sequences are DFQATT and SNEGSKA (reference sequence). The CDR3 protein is CSARDHYNEQFF. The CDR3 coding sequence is TGCAGTGCTCGGGACCACTACAATGAGCAGTTCTTC.

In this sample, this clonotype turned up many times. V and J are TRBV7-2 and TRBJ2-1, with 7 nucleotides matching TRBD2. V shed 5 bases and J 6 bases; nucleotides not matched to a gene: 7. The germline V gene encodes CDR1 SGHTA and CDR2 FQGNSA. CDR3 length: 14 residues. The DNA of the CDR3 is TGTGCCAGCAGCCGTCTCCTAGCGGCCAATGAGCAGTTCTTC. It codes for CASSRLLAANEQFF.

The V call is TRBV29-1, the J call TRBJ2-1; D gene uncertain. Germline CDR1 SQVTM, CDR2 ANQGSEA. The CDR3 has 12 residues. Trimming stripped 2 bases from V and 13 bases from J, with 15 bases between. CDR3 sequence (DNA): TGCAGCGTTGAATCCCCAGTGAAGACCCAGTTCTTC. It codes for CSVESPVKTQFF.

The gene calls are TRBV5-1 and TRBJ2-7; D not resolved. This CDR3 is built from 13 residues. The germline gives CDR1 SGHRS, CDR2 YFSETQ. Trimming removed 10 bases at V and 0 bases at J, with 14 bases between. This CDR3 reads CACRRPSSYEQYF. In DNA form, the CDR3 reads TGCGCCTGTAGAAGACCCTCCTCCTACGAGCAGTACTTC.

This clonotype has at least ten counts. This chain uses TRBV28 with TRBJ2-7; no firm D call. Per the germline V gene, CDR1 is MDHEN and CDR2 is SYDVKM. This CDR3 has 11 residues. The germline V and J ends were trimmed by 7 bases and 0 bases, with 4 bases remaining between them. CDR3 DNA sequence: TGTGCCAGCAAGAGCTCCTACGAGCAGTACTTC. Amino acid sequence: CASKSSYEQYF.

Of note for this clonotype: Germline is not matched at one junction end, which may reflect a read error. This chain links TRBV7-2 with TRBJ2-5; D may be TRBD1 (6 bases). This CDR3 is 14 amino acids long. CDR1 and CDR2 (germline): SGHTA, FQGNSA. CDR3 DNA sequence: TGTGCCGGCAGCTTATCTAGGGGGTCCCATTGGCAGTACTTC. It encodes CAGSLSRGSHWQYF.

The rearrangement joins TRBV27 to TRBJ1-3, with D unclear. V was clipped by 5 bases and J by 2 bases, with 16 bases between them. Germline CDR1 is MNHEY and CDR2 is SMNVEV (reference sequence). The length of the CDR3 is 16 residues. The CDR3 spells CASSRVPRGAGNTIYF. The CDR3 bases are TGTGCCAGCAGTCGGGTCCCTAGAGGAGCTGGAAACACCATATATTTT.

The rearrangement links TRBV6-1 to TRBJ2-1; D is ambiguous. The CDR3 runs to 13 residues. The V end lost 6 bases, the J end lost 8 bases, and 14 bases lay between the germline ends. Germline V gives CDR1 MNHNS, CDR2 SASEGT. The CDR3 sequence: CASSGQLGYEQFF. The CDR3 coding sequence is TGTGCCAGCAGCGGGCAGCTTGGGTATGAGCAGTTCTTC.

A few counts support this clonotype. The CDR3: CASSETGTYAEAFF. As DNA, the CDR3 is TGTGCCAGCAGCGAAACAGGGACGTATGCTGAAGCTTTCTTT. The chain combines TRBV6-2 or TRBV6-3 with TRBJ1-1; TRBD1 is a possible D gene (6 bases). The CDR3 length is 14 residues. The germline gives CDR1 MNHEY, CDR2 SVGEGT. V was pared by 6 bases and J by 6 bases, with 17 bases between.

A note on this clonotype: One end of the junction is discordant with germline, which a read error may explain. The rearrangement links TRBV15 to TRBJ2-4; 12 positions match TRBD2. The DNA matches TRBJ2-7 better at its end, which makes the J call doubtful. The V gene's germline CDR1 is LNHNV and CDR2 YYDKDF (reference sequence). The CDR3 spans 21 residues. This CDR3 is CATSRDRPPGLAGLSSCEQYF. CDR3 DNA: TGTGCCACCAGCAGAGATCGGCCCCCGGGACTAGCGGGCCTTAGCTCCTGCGAGCAGTACTTC.

DNA for the CDR3: TGTGCCATCAGCTGGACGAGGGGAGCCACAGATACGCAGTATTTT. Translated: CAISWTRGATDTQYF. The rearrangement uses TRBV10-3 and TRBJ2-3; D may correspond to TRBD1 or TRBD2 (5 bases each). This CDR3 region has 15 residues. Trimming cost V 6 bases and J 2 bases, with 15 bases left between them. CDR1 and CDR2 (germline): ENHRY, SYGVKD.